The 29 T cell receptor beta chains given below trace back to one sample, sequenced in a study of cytomegalovirus exposure and HLA in healthy donors. Some clones are missing from TCRdb's copy, which holds only in-frame ones; the method was immunoSEQ multiplex PCR. Of a few hundred thousand clones in the sample, roughly 88% are singletons; the top ten hold around 0.8%. Sequencing input: PBMCs. The receptor set was obtained from a woman under 30 in good health and CMV-seronegative.

V is TRBV9 and J is TRBJ2-2; tentatively, D is TRBD2 (6 bases). Trimming removed 0 bases from V and 6 bases from J, with 18 bases in between. The CDR3 runs 17 residues. The germline CDR1 and CDR2 sequences are SGDLS and YYNGEE. As DNA, the CDR3 is TGTGCCAGCAGCGTAGTCCCTACTAGCAGATCCGCCGGGGAGCTGTTTTTT. Encoded protein: CASSVVPTSRSAGELFF. Full variable domain (outside the CDR3, taken from reference TRBV9 and TRBJ2-2): DSGVTQTPKHLITATGQRVTLRCSPRSGDLSVYWYQQSLDQGLQFLIQYYNGEERAKGNILERFSAQQFPDLHSELNLSSLELGDSALYFCASSVVPTSRSAGELFFGEGSRLTVL.

This chain joins TRBV7-8 and TRBJ2-1; D not resolved. V lost 6 bases, J lost 3 bases, and 12 bases lay in between. CDR3 length equals 14 residues. The germline V gene encodes CDR1 SGHVS and CDR2 FQNEAQ. CDR3 DNA: TGTGCCAGCAGTTCCCAAAGCCTCTACAATGAGCAGTTCTTC. This codes for CASSSQSLYNEQFF.

The chain has TRBV5-8 and TRBJ2-7; 8 bases agree with TRBD2. After removal of 0 bases from V and 3 bases from J, the junction contained 8 bases not matched to a gene. The CDR3 has 16 amino acids. From germline, CDR1 is SGHTS and CDR2 YDEGEE. The CDR3 loop is CASSLVFGSGNYEQYF. CDR3 bases: TGTGCCAGCAGCTTGGTTTTCGGTAGCGGGAACTACGAGCAGTACTTC.

The chain is built from TRBV4-2 and TRBJ2-7; D is perhaps TRBD2 (5 bases). V lost 0 bases to trimming and J lost 2 bases, with 8 bases between them. Germline loops: CDR1 LGHNA, CDR2 YNFKEQ. The CDR3 is made up of 14 amino acids. The CDR3 sequence is CASSQESGTYEQYF. In DNA, the CDR3 is TGTGCCAGCAGCCAAGAGTCGGGAACCTACGAGCAGTACTTC.

This chain connects TRBV4-3 to TRBJ1-1; D possibly corresponds to TRBD1 (5 bases). Trimming shortened V by 0 bases and J by 0 bases, and 20 bases separated the two germline ends. Germline loops: CDR1 LGHNA, CDR2 YSLEER. The CDR3 is 19 residues long. CDR3 DNA: TGCGCCAGCAGCCAAGACCCACCAGGGAACCTGGAGCTGAACACTGAAGCTTTCTTT. Translating it yields CASSQDPPGNLELNTEAFF.

The chain links TRBV5-1 to TRBJ2-5; the match to TRBD2 covers 8 bases. The CDR3 contains 15 residues. In germline, CDR1 is SGHRS, CDR2 YFSETQ. V shed 0 bases and J 3 bases; nucleotides not matched to a gene: 4. The CDR3 DNA reads TGCGCCAGCAGCTTGGCCCCGGGACTAGAAGAGACCCAGTACTTC. The encoded protein is CASSLAPGLEETQYF.

This clone is a singleton in its sample. The chain employs TRBV5-1 and TRBJ2-1, with D unclear. V was clipped by 1 base and J by 4 bases, with 9 bases between them. CDR3 length: 14 residues. Germline lookup yields CDR1 SGHRS and CDR2 YFSETQ. The CDR3 sequence is CASSLMGSYNEQFF. The CDR3 nucleotides read TGCGCCAGCAGCTTGATGGGCAGTTACAATGAGCAGTTCTTC.

The chain carries TRBV28 and TRBJ2-7; 11 nucleotides line up with TRBD2. Losses at the gene ends were 5 bases for V and 4 bases for J; bases not matched to a gene: 4. CDR3 length equals 14 residues. The germline V gene has CDR1 MDHEN and CDR2 SYDVKM. This CDR3 reads CASSTGTSGYEQYF. CDR3 DNA: TGTGCCAGCAGTACAGGGACTAGCGGTTACGAGCAGTACTTC. Full variable domain (rest looked up from reference TRBV28 and TRBJ2-7): DVKVTQSSRYLVKRTGEKVFLECVQDMDHENMFWYRQDPGLGLRLIYFSYDVKMKEKGDIPEGYSVSREKKERFSLILESASTNQTSMYLCASSTGTSGYEQYFGPGTRLTVT.

The gene calls are TRBV7-2 and TRBJ2-7, with 7 bases that match TRBD2. V lost 4 bases, J lost 9 bases, and 15 bases stayed unmatched. Germline V gives CDR1 SGHTA, CDR2 FQGNSA. The CDR3 covers 15 residues. The DNA of the CDR3 is TGTGCCAGCAGCTCTCCATGGGGGGAGGGGTTTAGGCAGTACTTC. It translates to CASSSPWGEGFRQYF.

The chain combines TRBV6-5 with TRBJ1-1, with TRBD1 as a possible D gene (6 bases). Germline assignment: CDR1 MNHEY and CDR2 SVGAGI. The length of the CDR3 is 14 residues. Trimming removed 3 bases from V and 6 bases from J, with 14 bases in between. CDR3 in amino acids: CASSYDRPGAEAFF. In DNA form, the CDR3 reads TGTGCCAGCAGTTATGACAGGCCTGGGGCTGAAGCTTTCTTT.

This clone appeared once. The V call is TRBV28, the J call TRBJ2-7, with D tentatively TRBD2 (5 bases). CDR3 length: 12 residues. V was trimmed by 7 bases and J by 6 bases, leaving 13 bases between them. Germline-derived CDR1 and CDR2 are MDHEN and SYDVKM. CDR3 region: CASNLGLREQYF. In DNA form, the CDR3 reads TGTGCCAGCAACCTCGGACTGCGCGAGCAGTACTTC.

As regards this clone: The same CDR3 also results from other DNA sequences found in this sample. The J gene is TRBJ1-2, the V gene TRBV28; no reliable D call. The CDR3 runs 13 residues. Trimming left V 3 bases short and J 4 bases short, with 9 bases between. The germline CDR1 and CDR2 sequences are MDHEN and SYDVKM. The CDR3 nucleotides are TGTGCCAGCAGTTTGGGTCGAGGCTATGGCTACACCTTC. Amino acids: CASSLGRGYGYTF.

This rearrangement joins TRBV5-4 to TRBJ2-3; the D gene is possibly TRBD2 (6 bases). Germline loops: CDR1 SGHNT, CDR2 YYREEE (reference sequence). Trimming left V 4 bases short and J 7 bases short, with 10 bases between. The CDR3 sequence is 12 residues long. CDR3 sequence reads: CASSDAGNTQYF. In DNA form, the CDR3 reads TGTGCCAGCAGCGATGCGGGAAATACGCAGTATTTT.

The genes are TRBV9 and TRBJ2-1; 8 nucleotides line up with TRBD2. J was trimmed by 13 bases and V by 3 bases; bases with no gene match: 9. CDR3 length: 13 residues. Germline V gene sequence: CDR1 SGDLS, CDR2 YYNGEE. The CDR3 bases are TGTGCCAGCAGCGAACAGACTAGCGCCTTCCAGTTCTTC. Its translation is CASSEQTSAFQFF.

The rearrangement links TRBV7-9 to TRBJ2-3; TRBD2 is a possible D gene (5 bases). Germline V gene sequence: CDR1 SEHNR, CDR2 FQNEAQ (reference sequence). Trimming cost V 5 bases and J 3 bases, with 18 bases left between them. The CDR3 runs to 16 residues. The chain's CDR3 is CASSLLRGEGTDTQYF. The CDR3, as DNA: TGTGCCAGCAGCCTCCTTCGAGGTGAGGGAACAGATACGCAGTATTTT.

This chain connects TRBV6-5 to TRBJ2-7; the D gene is possibly TRBD2 (5 bases). CDR3 size: 15 residues. CDR1 and CDR2 from the germline V gene are MNHEY and SVGAGI. V dropped 7 bases and J dropped 4 bases, with 20 bases sitting between them. CDR3 DNA sequence: TGTGCCAGCACCGCAAGGACTCGCCACCCTTACGAGCAGTACTTC. It yields the protein CASTARTRHPYEQYF.

This chain links TRBV5-6 with TRBJ2-7, with TRBD2 matching 14 bases. Looked up from germline, CDR1 is SGHDT and CDR2 is YYEEEE. Trimming at V came to 1 base and at J to 11 bases, leaving 8 bases not matched to a gene. The CDR3 is 15 amino acids. The CDR3 protein is CASSLPGTSGSSEYF. CDR3 in DNA: TGTGCCAGCAGCTTGCCAGGGACTAGCGGGAGTTCGGAGTACTTC.

The V and J genes are TRBV27 and TRBJ2-5; 7 nucleotides align to TRBD1. J lost 1 base, V lost 6 bases, and 5 bases had no gene match. Germline CDR1 is MNHEY and CDR2 is SMNVEV (reference sequence). The length of the CDR3 is 14 residues. The CDR3 nucleotides read TGTGCCAGCAGACCGACAGGGACCCAAGAGACCCAGTACTTC. The encoded protein is CASRPTGTQETQYF.

This clone was found a few times. The chain is built from TRBV28 and TRBJ1-1; D remains unclear. The V end was cut by 7 bases, the J end by 6 bases, with 24 bases between. There are 16 residues in the CDR3. From germline, CDR1 is MDHEN and CDR2 SYDVKM. The CDR3 DNA is TGTGCCAGCACTCTCGAGGTGGGTCCCAGAGACGCTGAAGCTTTCTTT. It yields the protein CASTLEVGPRDAEAFF.

This chain joins TRBV5-1 and TRBJ2-7; possible D gene TRBD2, 5 bases. Germline values: CDR1 SGHRS, CDR2 YFSETQ. The V gene lost 2 bases and the J gene lost 5 bases, with 14 bases spanning the gap. The CDR3 sequence is 14 residues long. Here the CDR3 DNA reads TGCGCCAGCAGCTTTACACGGGATTGGAACGAGCAGTACTTC. Translation gives CASSFTRDWNEQYF.

The chain carries TRBV29-1 and TRBJ2-6; 7 bases map to TRBD1. Germline CDR1 SQVTM, CDR2 ANQGSEA. The CDR3 is made up of 13 amino acids. V shed 7 bases, J shed 2 bases, and the junction held 2 bases outside the gene matches. Here the CDR3 reads CSAGQAGANVLTF. In nucleotides, the CDR3 is TGCAGCGCAGGACAGGCTGGGGCCAACGTCCTGACTTTC. Based on the CDR3 plus reference TRBV29-1 and TRBJ2-6, the full variable domain is SAVISQKPSRDICQRGTSLTIQCQVDSQVTMMFWYRQQPGQSLTLIATANQGSEATYESGFVIDKFPISRPNLTFSTLTVSNMSPEDSSIYLCSAGQAGANVLTFGAGSRLTVL.

The J gene is TRBJ2-7, the V gene TRBV4-1, with 10 bases matching TRBD1. The CDR3 length is 18 residues. The V and J ends lost 0 bases and 1 base, in that order; junction bases with no gene match: 9. Germline-derived CDR1 and CDR2 are MGHRA and YSYEKL. The CDR3 loop reads CASSQETYGQGGSYEQYF. CDR3 nucleotides: TGCGCCAGCAGCCAAGAAACCTATGGACAGGGGGGTTCCTACGAGCAGTACTTC.

This chain joins TRBV7-9 and TRBJ2-1; D may be TRBD1 (5 bases). Germline loops: CDR1 SEHNR, CDR2 FQNEAQ (reference sequence). The CDR3 extends over 15 amino acids. Trimming removed 5 bases from V and 5 bases from J, with 16 bases in between. The CDR3 is CASSPLGAADNEQFF. The CDR3 nucleotides are TGTGCCAGCAGCCCCCTAGGGGCGGCGGACAATGAGCAGTTCTTC.

Only one count was recorded for this clone. The J gene is TRBJ2-7, the V gene TRBV14; D might be TRBD1 (5 bases). The germline V and J ends were trimmed by 1 base and 3 bases, with 7 bases remaining between them. In germline, CDR1 is SGHDN, CDR2 FVKESK. CDR3 size: 13 residues. The CDR3 DNA reads as TGTGCCAGCAGCCAAGCTCAGGGCTACGAGCAGTACTTC. It yields the protein CASSQAQGYEQYF.

The chain uses TRBV30 and TRBJ2-1, with 8 bases fitting TRBD2. The CDR3 has 13 amino acids. Trimming removed 8 bases from V and 5 bases from J; junction bases left unmatched: 8. CDR1 and CDR2 from the germline V gene are GTSNPN and SVGIG (reference sequence). This CDR3 reads CAGQAGGHNEQFF. Here the CDR3 DNA reads TGTGCCGGGCAGGCGGGAGGTCACAATGAGCAGTTCTTC.

J is TRBJ1-1 and V is TRBV18; D is possibly TRBD1 (6 bases). Trimming took 3 bases from V and 1 from J, leaving 12 bases between them. The CDR3 is 15 amino acids. Germline V gene sequence: CDR1 KGHSH, CDR2 LQKENI. The CDR3 sequence is CASSPSGARNTEAFF. Here the CDR3 DNA reads TGTGCCAGCTCACCGTCAGGGGCGAGGAACACTGAAGCTTTCTTT.

The CDR3 sequence is CASSQGHTGGQETQYF. The CDR3 bases are TGCGCCAGCAGCCAGGGACACACCGGGGGGCAAGAGACCCAGTACTTC. This chain links TRBV4-3 with TRBJ2-5; perhaps TRBD2 as D (7 bases). Per germline, CDR1 LGHNA and CDR2 YSLEER. Deletions cut 3 bases from V and 2 bases from J, with 16 bases between. CDR3 size: 16 residues.

This chain joins TRBV15 and TRBJ2-5, with 14 bases lining up with TRBD2. Germline V gives CDR1 LNHNV, CDR2 YYDKDF (reference sequence). V lost 6 bases to trimming and J lost 7 bases; unmatched junction nucleotides: 4. The CDR3 has 14 residues. The CDR3: CATRTGLAGGTQYF. As DNA, the CDR3 is TGTGCCACCAGAACAGGACTAGCGGGGGGGACCCAGTACTTC.

CDR3 in amino acids: CASRGQVIRDYGYTF. The DNA of the CDR3 is TGTGCCAGTAGGGGACAGGTTATAAGGGACTATGGCTACACCTTC. V and J are TRBV19 and TRBJ1-2; 8 bases line up with TRBD1. Germline assignment: CDR1 LNHDA and CDR2 SQIVND (reference sequence). V dropped 6 bases and J dropped 3; count of bases not matched to a gene: 9. CDR3 length: 15 residues. The full variable domain, completed using reference TRBV19 and TRBJ1-2, is DGGITQSPKYLFRKEGQNVTLSCEQNLNHDAMYWYRQDPGQGLRLIYYSQIVNDFQKGDIAEGYSVSREKKESFPLTVTSAQKNPTAFYLCASRGQVIRDYGYTFGSGTRLTVV.